This T cell receptor beta chain was retrieved from a study of human T cells and chemical hapten exposure. Study in general: TCR yield per sample varied, mainly due to pooled library volumes.

Findings of the study overall: Expanded TCRs were compared with controls, and the expanded TCRs formed significantly more large CDR3 similarity clusters.

Per the original data handling: TCRs per sample had a median of about 100,000 and ranged from about 20,000 to 750,000. TCRdb processed the RACE reads anew with MiXCR; each CDR3 protein has one entry. In this record, the V and J calls reflect TCRdb's handling and not the investigators' own analysis. The table includes approximately 90,000 distinct CDR3 sequences, approximately 10% detected once. This clonotype has just a few counts. Its antigen is still unknown. Time point indicated: patch test 2, 6 weeks after DPC sensitization. The treatment: therapeutic diphenylcyclopropenone sensitization with weekly scalp DPC. CDR3 size: 12 residues. CDR1 and CDR2 (germline): KGHSH, LQKENI. V gave up 0 bases and J gave up 7 bases, with 5 bases separating them.

V and J are TRBV18 and TRBJ2-3; D is unresolved. The source of this sequence is a middle-aged man with alopecia areata. Some clones in this sample may be carry-over from other donors' samples. Specimen: whole blood, collected in connection with sensitization to the hapten diphenylcyclopropenone (DPC). Here the CDR3 reads CASSPPGNTQYF. CDR3 coding DNA: TGTGCCAGCTCACCACCAGGCAATACGCAGTATTTT.